This T cell receptor (beta chain) was sequenced during a study of blood T cell repertoires in COVID-19. CDR1 is ENHRY and CDR2 is SYGVKD in the germline V gene. Trimming pared 0 bases from V and 4 bases from J, leaving 15 bases between. The CDR3 contains 16 residues. In the 2 weeks before study entry, exposed participants met a COVID-19 case, which was PCR-confirmed or clinician-diagnosed. Original processing methods: Nucleated cell counts were estimated from reference gene primer amplification. Repertoires were generated with immunoSEQ multiplex PCR, while TCRdb's copy carries only in-frame clones and drops some. V and J calls and clone size are as listed in that table; D and trimming were resolved from the DNA. The sample lists about 220,000 clones; about four fifths were seen once.

This chain links TRBV10-3 with TRBJ1-2, with D possibly being TRBD1 (5 bases). Specimen: PBMCs or T cells enriched from blood (not recorded which). This receptor was identified in a woman aged 45-59 years who had been exposed to COVID-19. The CDR3 DNA is TGTGCCATCAGTGAGTCGGGGGAGGGCTGGTTCTATGGCTACACCTTC. Translation gives CAISESGEGWFYGYTF.